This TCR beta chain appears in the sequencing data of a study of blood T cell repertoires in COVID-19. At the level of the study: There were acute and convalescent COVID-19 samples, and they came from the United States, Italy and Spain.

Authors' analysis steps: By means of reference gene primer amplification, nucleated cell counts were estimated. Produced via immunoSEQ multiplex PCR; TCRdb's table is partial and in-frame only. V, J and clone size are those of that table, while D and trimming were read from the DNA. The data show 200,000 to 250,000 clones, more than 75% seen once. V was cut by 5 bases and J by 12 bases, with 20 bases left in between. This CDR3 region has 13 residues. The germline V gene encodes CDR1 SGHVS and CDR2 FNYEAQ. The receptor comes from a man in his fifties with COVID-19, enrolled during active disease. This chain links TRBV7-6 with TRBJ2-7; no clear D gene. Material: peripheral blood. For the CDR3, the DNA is TGTGCCAGCAGCCCCCGTCCACAGACCACTTGGTACTTC. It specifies CASSPRPQTTWYF.